This T cell receptor (beta chain) was recovered during a study of cytomegalovirus exposure and HLA in healthy donors. The CDR3 has 15 amino acids. The germline gives CDR1 LNHDA, CDR2 SQIVND (reference sequence). Losses at the gene ends were 6 bases for V and 7 bases for J; bases not matched to a gene: 14. General study points: Some TCR beta chains (164 of them) were listed as cytomegalovirus-associated. In terms of immune exposure information, only CMV serostatus was available. Most TCR sequences were uncommon, yet certain public TCRs appeared in many donors.

PCR used 60 Vbeta primers and 13 Jbeta primers. Source study methods: Among the unique TCR beta chains that a later analysis counted, 70 million to 85 million in all, 9.5 million to 12 million were shared. Measured with immunoSEQ multiplex PCR; TCRdb has only the in-frame clones, and not every one. The DNA gave D and trimming, while V, J and clone size come from that table. The sample holds under 130,000 clones; roughly 70% are singletons and the top ten take approximately 11%. This clone occurred once. Its antigen is unidentified. The sequenced sample was PBMCs. The receptor was derived from a man aged 35 to 55 in good health and CMV-seropositive. The chain employs TRBV19 and TRBJ2-7, with TRBD2 matching 8 bases. The CDR3 loop reads CASSPSPSGSSEQYF. CDR3 coding DNA: TGTGCCAGTAGCCCGTCCCCCAGCGGGAGTAGTGAGCAGTACTTC.